This passage covers 21 T cell receptor beta chains from one sample sequenced in a study of early T cells in non-severe SARS-CoV-2 infection. TCRdb fed the 5' RACE reads into MiXCR, producing one record per CDR3 protein. The table records around 75,000 distinct CDR3 sequences, roughly 8.7% of them present only once. Sequencing was done on a sample of whole blood. The receptors shown here come from an adult who was a healthcare worker with PCR-confirmed SARS-CoV-2 infection or an uninfected control (not recorded which).

This clonotype was observed many times. The rearrangement uses TRBV18 and TRBJ1-2, with TRBD1 matching over 7 bases. The CDR3 is 17 amino acids. Looked up from germline, CDR1 is KGHSH and CDR2 is LQKENI. With 2 bases clipped from V and 4 bases from J, the junction kept 13 bases outside the gene matches. CDR3 sequence (DNA): TGTGCCAGCTCACCATTCGGCTCGGAACAGGGGCTCTATGGCTACACCTTC. This codes for CASSPFGSEQGLYGYTF.

This chain links TRBV29-1 with TRBJ2-2; D uncertain. The CDR3 has 13 residues. V was trimmed by 7 bases and J by 1 base, leaving 10 bases between them. Germline assignment: CDR1 SQVTM and CDR2 ANQGSEA. The CDR3 reads CSAESQNTGELFF. CDR3 coding DNA: TGCAGCGCCGAATCACAGAACACCGGGGAGCTGTTTTTT.

This clonotype was counted ten times or more. The chain employs TRBV29-1 and TRBJ1-1; TRBD1 might be the D (6 bases). Per the germline V gene, CDR1 is SQVTM and CDR2 is ANQGSEA. The length of the CDR3 is 14 residues. V lost 1 base, J lost 5 bases, and 14 bases lay in between. The CDR3 region has the DNA TGCAGCGTTGAAGGTGGGGGGGGCCAGACTGAAGCTTTCTTT. Translation gives CSVEGGGGQTEAFF.

Many counts were recorded for this clonotype. This chain links TRBV15 with TRBJ1-1; TRBD1 agrees at 10 bases. This CDR3 is built from 15 residues. Germline values: CDR1 LNHNV, CDR2 YYDKDF (reference sequence). The junction had 7 bases not matched to a gene; V was cut back by 3 bases and J by 6 bases. The CDR3 reads CATSSPGTGVPEAFF. As DNA, the CDR3 is TGTGCCACCAGCAGTCCCGGGACAGGGGTTCCTGAAGCTTTCTTT.

The chain employs TRBV29-1 and TRBJ1-1; D gene unclear. There are 11 residues in the CDR3. V dropped 7 bases and J dropped 0 bases, with 6 bases sitting between them. Germline values: CDR1 SQVTM, CDR2 ANQGSEA. CDR3 coding DNA: TGCAGCGCGCTCATGAACACTGAAGCTTTCTTT. Translation: CSALMNTEAFF.

In its sample, this clonotype was seen many times. The J gene is TRBJ2-1, the V gene TRBV24-1; 8 bases agree with TRBD1. Germline CDR1 KGHDR, CDR2 SFDVKD. This CDR3 is 15 amino acids long. V was pared by 7 bases and J by 9 bases, with 13 bases of the junction left unmatched. Here the CDR3 DNA reads TGTGCCACCAGGAGTGGGGACAGGACCCTGGGTGAGCAGTTCTTC. It codes for CATRSGDRTLGEQFF.

This clonotype was recorded many times. The V and J genes are TRBV3-1 and TRBJ2-1; 12 bases match TRBD2. Germline lookup yields CDR1 LGHDT and CDR2 YNNKEL (reference sequence). With V trimmed by 5 bases and J by 8 bases, 10 bases remained unmatched. There are 16 residues in the CDR3. The CDR3: CASSKSSSGGEDEQFF. The CDR3 DNA sequence: TGTGCCAGCAGCAAAAGCTCTAGCGGGGGGGAGGATGAGCAGTTCTTC.

This clonotype was seen a handful of times. The V gene is TRBV7-9, the J gene TRBJ2-5; 12 bases line up with TRBD2. Germline V gene sequence: CDR1 SEHNR, CDR2 FQNEAQ (reference sequence). The CDR3 is 17 amino acids. J gave up 1 base and V 0 bases, and 3 bases lay outside the gene matches. The CDR3 DNA sequence: TGTGCCAGCAGCTTAGCGTGGGGACTAGCGGGCCAAGAGACCCAGTACTTC. Its protein product is CASSLAWGLAGQETQYF.

The chain employs TRBV20-1 and TRBJ2-3; unclear D gene. Germline V gene data show CDR1 as DFQATT and CDR2 as SNEGSKA (reference sequence). The CDR3 loop spans 13 amino acids. Trimming removed 0 bases at V and 1 base at J, with 5 bases between. The chain's CDR3 is CSARETGTDTQYF. CDR3 in DNA: TGCAGTGCTAGAGAAACAGGCACAGATACGCAGTATTTT.

The gene calls are TRBV3-1 and TRBJ2-2; D not resolved. CDR3 length equals 13 residues. The V and J ends lost 4 bases and 1 base respectively, with 4 bases between them. Germline V gene data show CDR1 as LGHDT and CDR2 as YNNKEL (reference sequence). The CDR3 sequence: CASSPLNTGELFF. CDR3 in DNA: TGTGCCAGCAGCCCCCTGAACACCGGGGAGCTGTTTTTT.

This clonotype was counted at least ten times. The gene calls are TRBV20-1 and TRBJ2-1; 7 bases are a match to TRBD2. The V segment lost 1 base and the J segment 12 bases; nucleotides outside the gene matches: 21. The CDR3 is 17 amino acids. The germline V gene has CDR1 DFQATT and CDR2 SNEGSKA (reference sequence). This CDR3 reads CSARVLSRELTPRGQFF. CDR3 bases: TGCAGTGCTAGAGTGCTGTCGCGGGAGCTAACCCCAAGGGGGCAGTTCTTC.

V and J are TRBV10-3 and TRBJ2-4; D perhaps matches TRBD2 (5 bases). V was clipped by 5 bases and J by 5 bases, with 13 bases between them. This CDR3 spans 14 amino acids. Germline CDR1 and CDR2: ENHRY and SYGVKD. CDR3 residues: CAISQPGVQNIQYF. The DNA of the CDR3 is TGTGCCATCAGTCAACCCGGGGTGCAAAACATTCAGTACTTC.

This clonotype was detected many times. The chain combines TRBV6-6 with TRBJ1-1; 7 positions agree with TRBD1. The CDR3 extends over 15 amino acids. J was trimmed by 0 bases and V by 5 bases; bases with no gene match: 6. From germline, CDR1 is MNHNY and CDR2 SVGAGI (reference sequence). For the CDR3, the DNA is TGTGCCAGCAGTACCTGGGACAGTTTGAACACTGAAGCTTTCTTT. The encoded protein is CASSTWDSLNTEAFF.

The chain employs TRBV4-3 and TRBJ2-3; a weak D match, TRBD1 (6 bases). This CDR3 is 15 amino acids long. The ends were cut back, 2 bases at V and 0 bases at J, with 9 bases in the middle. CDR1 is LGHNA and CDR2 is YSLEER in the germline V gene. The CDR3 reads CASSQRDTSTDTQYF. The CDR3, as DNA: TGCGCCAGCAGCCAACGGGACACTAGCACAGATACGCAGTATTTT.

This clonotype was counted once. The rearrangement links TRBV6-2 or TRBV6-3 to TRBJ2-3; 8 nucleotides align to TRBD2. The CDR3 contains 15 residues. Germline V gives CDR1 MNHEY, CDR2 SVGEGT. V shed 2 bases, J shed 8 bases, and the junction held 9 bases outside the gene matches. The CDR3 loop is CASSYGAGAGVTQYF. The CDR3 DNA is TGTGCCAGCAGTTACGGAGCGGGAGCGGGCGTTACGCAGTATTTT.

This clonotype showed up just a few times. The rearrangement links TRBV6-5 to TRBJ2-2; D unresolved. This CDR3 contains 14 residues. Germline CDR1 MNHEY, CDR2 SVGAGI. Between the trimmed V and J ends, which lost 7 bases and 1 base, there was a span of 10 bases. The CDR3 spells CASKLQGNTGELFF. The CDR3 DNA reads as TGTGCCAGCAAGCTCCAAGGGAACACCGGGGAGCTGTTTTTT.

This clonotype turned up a few times. The chain joins TRBV7-3 to TRBJ2-3; no clear D gene. The CDR3 is 16 amino acids. Trimming pared 6 bases from V and 2 bases from J, leaving 18 bases between. Germline-derived CDR1 and CDR2 are SGHTA and FQGTGA. Here the CDR3 reads CASSVGLQFFTDTQYF. CDR3 DNA sequence: TGTGCCAGCAGTGTCGGGCTGCAGTTTTTCACAGATACGCAGTATTTT. The variable domain in full, with the rest retrieved from reference TRBV7-3 and TRBJ2-3, is GAGVSQTPSNKVTEKGKYVELRCDPISGHTALYWYRQSLGQGPEFLIYFQGTGAADDSGLPNDRFFAVRPEGSVSTLKIQRTERGDSAVYLCASSVGLQFFTDTQYFGPGTRLTVL.

This clonotype was seen repeatedly, ten times or more. The chain combines TRBV12-3 or TRBV12-4 with TRBJ2-7; possible D gene TRBD1, 5 bases. This CDR3 has 15 residues. Trimming left V 3 bases short and J 5 bases short, with 17 bases between. The CDR3 protein is CASSFRSLRVHEQYF. The CDR3 DNA reads as TGTGCCAGCAGTTTTCGGTCCCTCAGGGTCCACGAGCAGTACTTC.

This clonotype occurred many times. The chain joins TRBV19 to TRBJ2-5; D is possibly TRBD1 (6 bases). V was pared by 3 bases and J by 6 bases, with 14 bases between. Germline V gives CDR1 LNHDA, CDR2 SQIVND (reference sequence). This CDR3 is built from 14 residues. For the CDR3, the DNA is TGTGCCAGTAGTATTGCAGGGGTCGGAAAGACCCAGTACTTC. It codes for CASSIAGVGKTQYF.

The rearrangement links TRBV7-2 to TRBJ2-3, with unresolved D. From germline, CDR1 is SGHTA and CDR2 FQGNSA. Trimming removed 0 bases at V and 3 bases at J, with 7 bases between. This CDR3 is built from 14 residues. In DNA, the CDR3 is TGTGCCAGCAGCTTAGCTACAGTTACAGATACGCAGTATTTT. Translation: CASSLATVTDTQYF.

At least ten counts were recorded for this clonotype. V usage is TRBV12-3 or TRBV12-4 and J usage is TRBJ2-2, with 9 nucleotides matching TRBD2. CDR3 length: 15 amino acids. V lost 7 bases to trimming and J lost 8 bases; unmatched junction nucleotides: 11. CDR3 nucleotide sequence: TGTGCCAGCACTAGAGCGGGGGGCCCGTCTGGGGAGCTGTTTTTT. Protein: CASTRAGGPSGELFF.